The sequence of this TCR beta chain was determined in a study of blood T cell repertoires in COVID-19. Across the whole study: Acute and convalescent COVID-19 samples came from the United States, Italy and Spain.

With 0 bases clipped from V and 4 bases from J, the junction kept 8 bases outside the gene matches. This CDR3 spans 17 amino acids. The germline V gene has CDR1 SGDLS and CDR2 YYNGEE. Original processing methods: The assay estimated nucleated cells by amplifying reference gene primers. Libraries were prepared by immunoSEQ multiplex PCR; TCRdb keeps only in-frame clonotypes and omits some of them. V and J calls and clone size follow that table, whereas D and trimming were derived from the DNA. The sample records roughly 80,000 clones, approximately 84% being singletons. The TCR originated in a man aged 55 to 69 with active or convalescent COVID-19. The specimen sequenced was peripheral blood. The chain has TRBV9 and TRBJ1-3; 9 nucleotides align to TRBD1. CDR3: CASSVVSGTGKGNTIYF. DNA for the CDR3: TGTGCCAGCAGCGTAGTATCGGGGACAGGGAAAGGAAACACCATATATTTT.